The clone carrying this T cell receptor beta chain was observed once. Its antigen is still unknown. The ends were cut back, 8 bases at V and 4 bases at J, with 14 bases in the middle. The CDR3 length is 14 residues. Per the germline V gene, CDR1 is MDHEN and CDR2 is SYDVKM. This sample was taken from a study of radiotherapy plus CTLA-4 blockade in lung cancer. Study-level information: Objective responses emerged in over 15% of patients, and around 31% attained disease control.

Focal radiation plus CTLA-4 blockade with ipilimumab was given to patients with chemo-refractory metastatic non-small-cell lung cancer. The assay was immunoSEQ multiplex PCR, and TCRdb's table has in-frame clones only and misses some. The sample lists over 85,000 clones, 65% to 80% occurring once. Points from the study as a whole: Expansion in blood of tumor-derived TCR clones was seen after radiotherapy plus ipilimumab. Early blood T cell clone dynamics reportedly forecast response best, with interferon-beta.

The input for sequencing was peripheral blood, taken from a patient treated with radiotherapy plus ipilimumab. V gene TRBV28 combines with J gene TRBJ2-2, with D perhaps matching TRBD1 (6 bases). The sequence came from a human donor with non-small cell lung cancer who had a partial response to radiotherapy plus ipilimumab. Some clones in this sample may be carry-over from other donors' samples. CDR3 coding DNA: TGTGCCAGCCGGGCTACAGGGCGCACCGGGGAGCTGTTTTTT. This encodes CASRATGRTGELFF. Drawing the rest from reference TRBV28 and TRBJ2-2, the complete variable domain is DVKVTQSSRYLVKRTGEKVFLECVQDMDHENMFWYRQDPGLGLRLIYFSYDVKMKEKGDIPEGYSVSREKKERFSLILESASTNQTSMYLCASRATGRTGELFFGEGSRLTVL.